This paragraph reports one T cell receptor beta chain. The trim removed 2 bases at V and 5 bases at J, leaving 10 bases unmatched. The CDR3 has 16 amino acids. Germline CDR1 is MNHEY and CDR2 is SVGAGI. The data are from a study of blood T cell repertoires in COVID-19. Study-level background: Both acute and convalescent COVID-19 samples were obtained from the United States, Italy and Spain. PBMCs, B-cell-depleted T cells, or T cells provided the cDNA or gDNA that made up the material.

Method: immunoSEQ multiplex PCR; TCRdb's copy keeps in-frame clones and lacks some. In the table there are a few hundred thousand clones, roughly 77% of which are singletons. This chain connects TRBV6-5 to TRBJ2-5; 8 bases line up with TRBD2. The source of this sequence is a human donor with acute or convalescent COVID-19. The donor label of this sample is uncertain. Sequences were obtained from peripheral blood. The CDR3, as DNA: TGTGCCAGCAGTTACGGGGCGGGGGGCAAGGCGGAGACCCAGTACTTC. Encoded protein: CASSYGAGGKAETQYF.